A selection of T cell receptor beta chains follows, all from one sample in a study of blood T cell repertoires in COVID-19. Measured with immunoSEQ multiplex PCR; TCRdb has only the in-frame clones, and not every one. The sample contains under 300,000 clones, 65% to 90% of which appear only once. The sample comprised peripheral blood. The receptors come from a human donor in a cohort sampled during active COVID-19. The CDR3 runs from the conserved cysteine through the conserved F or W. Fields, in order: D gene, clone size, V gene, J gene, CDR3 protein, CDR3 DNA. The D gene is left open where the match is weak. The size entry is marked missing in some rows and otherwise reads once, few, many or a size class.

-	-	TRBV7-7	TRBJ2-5	CASSFPGSETQYF	TGTGCCAGCAGCTTCCCGGGGTCGGAGACCCAGTACTTC
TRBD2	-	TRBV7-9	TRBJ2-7	CASSSGLAFTYEQYF	TGTGCCAGCAGCTCCGGACTAGCGTTTACCTACGAGCAGTACTTC
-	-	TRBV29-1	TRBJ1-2	CSVGTDYGYTF	TGCAGCGTTGGAACAGACTATGGCTACACCTTC
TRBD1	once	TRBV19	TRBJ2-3	CASSTNRGDTQYF	TGTGCCAGTAGTACGAACAGGGGAGATACGCAGTATTTT
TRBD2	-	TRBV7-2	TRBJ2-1	CASSQTSGRRFEQFF	TGTGCCAGCAGCCAGACTAGCGGGAGAAGGTTTGAGCAGTTCTTC
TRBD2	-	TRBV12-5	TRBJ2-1	CASGPSGRRYEQFF	TGTGCTAGTGGCCCTAGCGGGAGGAGGTATGAGCAGTTCTTC
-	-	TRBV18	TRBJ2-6	CASSRTAGANVLTF	TGTGCCAGCTCACGGACAGCCGGGGCCAACGTCCTGACTTTC
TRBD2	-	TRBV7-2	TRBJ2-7	CASRDGRGTYEQYF	TGTGCCAGTAGAGACGGGAGGGGGACCTACGAGCAGTACTTC
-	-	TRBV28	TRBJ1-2	CASSLTQGPNGYTF	TGTGCCAGCAGTCTAACACAGGGTCCGAATGGCTACACCTTC
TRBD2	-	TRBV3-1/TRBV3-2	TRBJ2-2	CASSQLKRESTGELFF	TGTGCCAGCAGCCAACTTAAGCGGGAGAGCACCGGGGAGCTGTTTTTT
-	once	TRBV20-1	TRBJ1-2	CSVFSVYGYTF	TGCAGTGTCTTCTCGGTCTATGGCTACACCTTC
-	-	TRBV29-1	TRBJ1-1	CSGRWRGRDTEAFF	TGCAGCGGGAGGTGGCGGGGGAGGGACACTGAAGCTTTCTTT
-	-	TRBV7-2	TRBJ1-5	CASSLSGNSNQPQHF	TGTGCCAGCAGCTTATCAGGGAATAGCAATCAGCCCCAGCATTTT
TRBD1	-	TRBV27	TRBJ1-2	CASSLEGAGGYTF	TGTGCCAGCAGTTTAGAGGGGGCGGGCGGCTACACCTTC
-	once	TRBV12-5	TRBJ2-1	CASGWGDFYNEQFF	TGTGCTAGTGGTTGGGGGGACTTCTACAATGAGCAGTTCTTC
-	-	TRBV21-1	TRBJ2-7	CASSKAPNEQYF	TGTGCCAGCAGCAAAGCCCCCAACGAGCAGTACTTC
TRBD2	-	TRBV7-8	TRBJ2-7	CASSLPRPGLAVSYEQYF	TGTGCCAGCAGCTTACCCAGACCGGGACTAGCGGTCTCCTACGAGCAGTACTTC
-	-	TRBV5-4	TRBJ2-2	CASSLGRSLTGELFF	TGTGCCAGCAGCTTAGGGAGGAGTCTCACCGGGGAGCTGTTTTTT
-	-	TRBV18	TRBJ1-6	CASSPLPGQHPGSPLHF	TGTGCCAGCTCACCCCTACCGGGACAACATCCGGGTTCACCCCTCCACTTT
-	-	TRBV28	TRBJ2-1	CASTASRYNEQFF	TGTGCCAGCACCGCATCGAGATACAATGAGCAGTTCTTC
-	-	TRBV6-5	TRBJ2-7	CASRAGSLTGEQYF	TGTGCCAGCAGAGCCGGGAGTCTGACAGGGGAGCAGTACTTC
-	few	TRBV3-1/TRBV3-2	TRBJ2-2	CASRRGTNTGELFF	TGTGCCAGCAGGCGGGGAACGAACACCGGGGAGCTGTTTTTT
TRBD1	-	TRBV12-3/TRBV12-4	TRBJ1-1	CASSLRTGQEAFF	TGTGCCAGCAGTTTACGGACAGGGCAAGAAGCTTTCTTT
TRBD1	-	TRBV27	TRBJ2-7	CASSLGTGSYEQYF	TGTGCCAGCAGTTTGGGGACAGGGTCTTACGAGCAGTACTTC
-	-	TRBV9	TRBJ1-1	CASSVVKGRLGGDTEAFF	TGTGCCAGCAGCGTAGTAAAGGGAAGGTTGGGGGGAGACACTGAAGCTTTCTTT
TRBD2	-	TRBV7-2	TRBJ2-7	CASSPPGLAIHEQYF	TGTGCCAGCAGCCCACCGGGACTAGCTATCCACGAGCAGTACTTC
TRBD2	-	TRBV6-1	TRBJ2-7	CASSETASGRVEQYF	TGTGCCAGCAGTGAAACGGCTAGCGGGAGAGTTGAGCAGTACTTC
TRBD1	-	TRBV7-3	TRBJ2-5	CASSSGQGVWETQYF	TGTGCCAGCAGTTCGGGACAGGGGGTTTGGGAGACCCAGTACTTC
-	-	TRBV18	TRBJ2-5	CASSPLAAGETQYF	TGTGCCAGCTCACCACTAGCCGCGGGAGAGACCCAGTACTTC
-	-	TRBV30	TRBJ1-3	CAWSRGSGNTIYF	TGTGCCTGGAGTAGGGGCTCTGGAAACACCATATATTTT
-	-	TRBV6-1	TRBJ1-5	CASSEVGTNQPQHF	TGTGCCAGCAGTGAAGTTGGCACCAATCAGCCCCAGCATTTT
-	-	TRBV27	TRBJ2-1	CASNRGERYNEQFF	TGTGCCAGCAACCGTGGGGAGCGGTACAATGAGCAGTTCTTC
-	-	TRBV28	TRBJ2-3	CAGKSGTSTDTQYF	TGTGCCGGTAAAAGCGGAACTAGCACAGATACGCAGTATTTT
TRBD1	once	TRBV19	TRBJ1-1	CASIGTVNTEAFF	TGTGCCAGTATAGGGACAGTGAACACTGAAGCTTTCTTT
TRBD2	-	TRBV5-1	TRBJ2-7	CASSREGDSRVEQYF	TGCGCCAGCAGCCGGGAGGGGGACTCACGGGTCGAGCAGTACTTC
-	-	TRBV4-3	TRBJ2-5	CASSQLRGVGTQYF	TGCGCCAGCAGCCAACTCCGCGGGGTTGGGACCCAGTACTTC
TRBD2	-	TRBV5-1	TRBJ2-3	CASSFSGRDTDTQYF	TGCGCCAGCAGCTTTAGCGGGAGGGACACAGATACGCAGTATTTT
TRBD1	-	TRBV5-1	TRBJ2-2	CASSTQGDNTGELFF	TGCGCCAGCAGCACACAGGGGGACAACACCGGGGAGCTGTTTTTT
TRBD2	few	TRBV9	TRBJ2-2	CASSVSTSGRVGELFF	TGTGCCAGCAGCGTATCTACTAGCGGGAGGGTCGGGGAGCTGTTTTTT
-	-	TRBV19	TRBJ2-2	CASSPGAGELFF	TGTGCCAGTAGTCCCGGAGCCGGGGAGCTGTTTTTT
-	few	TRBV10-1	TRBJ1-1	CASSEQGGLWTEAFF	TGCGCCAGCAGTGAGCAAGGAGGGCTGTGGACTGAAGCTTTCTTT
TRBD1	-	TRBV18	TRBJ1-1	CASCFGTGKEAFF	TGTGCCAGCTGCTTCGGGACAGGGAAAGAAGCTTTCTTT
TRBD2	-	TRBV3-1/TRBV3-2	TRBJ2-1	CASSLLAGALNEQFF	TGTGCCAGCAGCCTCCTAGCGGGCGCCCTCAATGAGCAGTTCTTC
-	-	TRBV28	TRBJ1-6	CAGAKGVSPLHF	TGTGCCGGTGCGAAGGGGGTCTCACCCCTCCACTTT
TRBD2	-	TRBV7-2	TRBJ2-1	CASSLGAGLAGYNEQFF	TGTGCCAGCAGCTTAGGAGCTGGACTAGCAGGGTACAATGAGCAGTTCTTC
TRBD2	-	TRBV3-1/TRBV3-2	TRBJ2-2	CASSQGSGLTGELFF	TGTGCCAGCAGCCAAGGTAGCGGGCTCACCGGGGAGCTGTTTTTT
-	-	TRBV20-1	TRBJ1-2	CSASSRGQIHKNYGYTF	TGCAGTGCTAGTAGTCGTGGACAGATACACAAAAACTATGGCTACACCTTC
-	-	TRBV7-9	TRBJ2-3	CASSQGGSDTQYF	TGTGCCAGCAGCCAAGGGGGTTCCGATACGCAGTATTTT
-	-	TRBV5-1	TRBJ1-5	CASSLQGGQPQHF	TGCGCCAGCAGCTTACAGGGTGGTCAGCCCCAGCATTTT
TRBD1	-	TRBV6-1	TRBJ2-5	CASRTGGVETQYF	TGTGCCAGCAGGACAGGGGGCGTGGAGACCCAGTACTTC
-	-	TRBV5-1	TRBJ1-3	CASSLQSGNTIYF	TGCGCCAGCAGCTTACAATCTGGAAACACCATATATTTT
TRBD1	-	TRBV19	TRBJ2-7	CASSMGTGNTYEQYF	TGTGCCAGTAGTATGGGGACAGGGAACACCTACGAGCAGTACTTC
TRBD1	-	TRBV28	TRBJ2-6	CASGTGVTGANVLTF	TGTGCCAGCGGGACAGGGGTAACTGGGGCCAACGTCCTGACTTTC
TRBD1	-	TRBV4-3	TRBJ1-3	CASSPTGFGGNTIYF	TGCGCCAGCAGCCCGACAGGGTTTGGTGGAAACACCATATATTTT
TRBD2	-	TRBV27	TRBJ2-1	CASSFGTSGYNEQFF	TGTGCCAGCAGTTTTGGGACTAGCGGGTACAATGAGCAGTTCTTC